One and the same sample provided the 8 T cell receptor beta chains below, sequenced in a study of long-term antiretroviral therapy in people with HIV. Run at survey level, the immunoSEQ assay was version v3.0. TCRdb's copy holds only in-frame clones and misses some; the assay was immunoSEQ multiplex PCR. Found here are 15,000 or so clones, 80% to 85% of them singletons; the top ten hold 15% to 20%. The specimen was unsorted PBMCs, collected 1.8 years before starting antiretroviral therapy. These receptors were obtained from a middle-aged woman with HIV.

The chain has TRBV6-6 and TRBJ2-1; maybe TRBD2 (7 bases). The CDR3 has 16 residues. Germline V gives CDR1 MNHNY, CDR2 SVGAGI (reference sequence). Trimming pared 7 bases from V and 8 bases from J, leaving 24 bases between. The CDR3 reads CASISRGAGVHDEQFF. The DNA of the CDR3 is TGTGCCAGCATCTCCAGGGGTGCGGGAGTGCACGATGAGCAGTTCTTC.

CDR3 DNA: TGTGCCAGCAGCCGTGGGAAAAACAATGAAAAACTGTTTTTT. This sequence encodes CASSRGKNNEKLFF. This chain connects TRBV5-8 to TRBJ1-4; the D is unclear. The germline V gene has CDR1 SGHTS and CDR2 YDEGEE. V was cut by 4 bases and J by 5 bases, with 12 bases left in between. The CDR3 has 14 residues.

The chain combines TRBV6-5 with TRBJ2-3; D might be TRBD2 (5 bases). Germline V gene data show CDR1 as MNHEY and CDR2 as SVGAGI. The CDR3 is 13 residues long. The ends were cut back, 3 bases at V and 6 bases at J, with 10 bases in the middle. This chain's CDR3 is CASSYFPGDTQYF. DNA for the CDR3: TGTGCCAGCAGTTATTTCCCGGGGGATACGCAGTATTTT.

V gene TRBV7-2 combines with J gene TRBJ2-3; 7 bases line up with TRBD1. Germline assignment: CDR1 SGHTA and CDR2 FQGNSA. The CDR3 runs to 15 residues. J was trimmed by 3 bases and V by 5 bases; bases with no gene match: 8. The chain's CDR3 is CASSLGQVSTDTQYF. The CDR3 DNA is TGTGCCAGCAGCCTCGGACAGGTCTCTACAGATACGCAGTATTTT.

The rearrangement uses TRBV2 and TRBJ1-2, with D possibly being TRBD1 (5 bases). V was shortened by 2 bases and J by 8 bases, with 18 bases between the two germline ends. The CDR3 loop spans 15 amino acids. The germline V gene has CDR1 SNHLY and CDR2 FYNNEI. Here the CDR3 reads CASSEMSRGYQGYTF. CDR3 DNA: TGTGCCAGCAGTGAAATGTCAAGGGGTTATCAGGGCTACACCTTC.

The CDR3 region is CASSQDSSSSYNEQFF. In DNA form, the CDR3 reads TGTGCCAGCAGCCAAGATTCGTCTTCCTCCTACAATGAGCAGTTCTTC. The chain uses TRBV14 and TRBJ2-1; D gene uncertain. The germline V gene has CDR1 SGHDN and CDR2 FVKESK. The CDR3 consists of 16 residues. V lost 0 bases to trimming and J lost 0 bases, with 9 bases between them.

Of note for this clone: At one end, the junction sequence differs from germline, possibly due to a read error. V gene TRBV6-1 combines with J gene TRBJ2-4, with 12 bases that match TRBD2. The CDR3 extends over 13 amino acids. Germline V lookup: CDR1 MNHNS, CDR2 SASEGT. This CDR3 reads CASSDPTSGRVNF. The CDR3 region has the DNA TGTGCCAGCAGTGACCCGACTAGCGGGAGAGTAAACTTC.

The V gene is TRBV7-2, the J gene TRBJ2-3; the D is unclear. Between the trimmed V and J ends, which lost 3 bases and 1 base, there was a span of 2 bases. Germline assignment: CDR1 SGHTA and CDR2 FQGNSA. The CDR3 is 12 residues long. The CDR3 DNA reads TGTGCCAGCAGCTTTGGCACAGATACGCAGTATTTT. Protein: CASSFGTDTQYF.